This T cell receptor (beta chain) appears in the sequencing data of a study of cytomegalovirus exposure and HLA in healthy donors. Overall study: Clustering assigned about 79% of the approximately 400 genotyped donors to the Caucasian-associated ancestry cluster.

V dropped 8 bases and J dropped 6; count of bases not matched to a gene: 9. Germline CDR1 and CDR2: MDHEN and SYDVKM. The CDR3 has 16 amino acids. The donors gave bone marrow, and they were healthy. Primers: 60 Vbeta forward and 13 Jbeta reverse. Original methodology: Approximately 83 million unique TCR beta chains, 9 million to 12 million shared, were counted in a later analysis. Method: immunoSEQ multiplex PCR; TCRdb's copy keeps in-frame clones and lacks some. V, J and clone size are taken as reported in that table, and D and trimming were inferred from the DNA itself. This sample has about 120,000 clones; 60% to 80% occur once, and the top ten carry around 3.3%.

The clonotype originates from a woman aged 50 to 60 in good health and CMV-seronegative. The chain recombines TRBV28 with TRBJ2-2; TRBD2 matches at 13 bases. Material for sequencing was PBMCs. The CDR3 DNA sequence: TGTGCCAGCGGGTTACTAGCGGGAGGGCCCCCCGGGGAGCTGTTTTTT. Residues: CASGLLAGGPPGELFF.